Sequencing of this TCR beta chain was carried out in a study of neoadjuvant anti-PD-1 for oral cavity cancer. Study-wide background: Nivolumab at 3 mg/kg was mostly given biweekly, three to four doses, pre-surgery. Around day 43, patients without progression received a fourth nivolumab dose before surgery.

The CDR3 sequence is 16 residues long. CDR1 and CDR2 (germline): SGHTA, FQGNSA. Trimming cost V 5 bases and J 0 bases; bases outside gene matches: 3. Patients had newly diagnosed, untreated stage II-IVA oral cavity squamous cell carcinoma. No culture or expansion preceded analysis of these blood cells. Sequencing was performed with immunoSEQ multiplex PCR; in TCRdb, only in-frame clones are kept and a portion is missing. The repertoire holds roughly 14,000 clones, 60% to 75% seen once, with 2.2% in the top ten. The TCR originated in a person between 35 and 79 years old with oral cavity squamous cell carcinoma. The starting material was PBMCs, obtained before nivolumab (anti-PD-1) treatment. The gene calls are TRBV7-2 and TRBJ2-5, with TRBD2 matching 13 bases. CDR3 sequence (DNA): TGTGCCAGCAGCCAGACTAGCGGGGGGTACCAAGAGACCCAGTACTTC. As protein: CASSQTSGGYQETQYF.